A single sample gave rise to the 16 T cell receptor beta chains below, sequenced in a study of cytomegalovirus exposure and HLA in healthy donors. In the PCR, 60 Vbeta and 13 Jbeta primers were used. Profiling relied on immunoSEQ multiplex PCR, and the TCRdb table lists in-frame clones only, not all of them. The data hold about 200,000 clones, with 70% observed a single time. Material: PBMCs. The receptors come from a man aged 35-49 years in good health and CMV-seropositive.

This sequence joins TRBV27 and TRBJ2-2, with no clear D. The CDR3 consists of 16 residues. Germline values: CDR1 MNHEY, CDR2 SMNVEV (reference sequence). Trimming took off 4 bases at V and 0 bases at J, with 12 bases between the two ends. Here the CDR3 reads CASSWVGGTNTGELFF. CDR3 nucleotides: TGTGCCAGCAGTTGGGTAGGCGGCACGAACACCGGGGAGCTGTTTTTT.

V and J are TRBV28 and TRBJ1-1, with a tentative D call TRBD1 (6 bases). This CDR3 is built from 11 residues. Germline assignment: CDR1 MDHEN and CDR2 SYDVKM. The ends were cut back, 11 bases at V and 3 bases at J, with 10 bases in the middle. In DNA, the CDR3 is TGTGCCGCCCAGGGGCACACTGAAGCTTTCTTT. It translates to CAAQGHTEAFF. The variable domain in full, completed from reference TRBV28 and TRBJ1-1, reads DVKVTQSSRYLVKRTGEKVFLECVQDMDHENMFWYRQDPGLGLRLIYFSYDVKMKEKGDIPEGYSVSREKKERFSLILESASTNQTSMYLCAAQGHTEAFFGQGTRLTVV.

The chain couples TRBV7-3 to TRBJ1-6; tentative D call: TRBD1 (5 bases). Germline CDR1 SGHTA, CDR2 FQGTGA. There are 13 residues in the CDR3. With 1 base removed from V and 18 bases from J, the gap between germline ends came to 16 bases. The CDR3 sequence is CASSLKAGESPHF. For the CDR3, the DNA is TGTGCCAGCAGCTTAAAGGCGGGGGAATCCCCCCACTTT.

This chain's CDR3 is CASSQSRGTSSYEQYF. DNA for the CDR3: TGTGCCAGCAGTCAATCCCGGGGGACCAGCTCCTACGAGCAGTACTTC. V and J are TRBV28 and TRBJ2-5; a weak D match, TRBD2 (6 bases). Judging by the DNA end, TRBJ2-7 fits better; the J call may be wrong. CDR3 length: 16 amino acids. Germline CDR1 MDHEN, CDR2 SYDVKM.

V is TRBV27 and J is TRBJ1-2; perhaps TRBD1 as D (6 bases). The V gene's germline CDR1 is MNHEY and CDR2 SMNVEV (reference sequence). With 1 base removed from V and 4 bases from J, the gap between germline ends came to 16 bases. CDR3 length: 16 amino acids. The CDR3 DNA follows: TGTGCCAGCAGTTTATTGCCCTTGGGGGCTCTCTATGGCTACACCTTC. Its protein is CASSLLPLGALYGYTF.

The chain joins TRBV6-5 to TRBJ2-1; a weak D match, TRBD2 (5 bases). This CDR3 spans 13 amino acids. The V end was cut by 0 bases, the J end by 5 bases, with 5 bases between. Per the germline V gene, CDR1 is MNHEY and CDR2 is SVGAGI. DNA of the CDR3: TGTGCCAGCAGTTACTCGGGAGACAATGAGCAGTTCTTC. This sequence encodes CASSYSGDNEQFF.

The J gene is TRBJ1-2, the V gene TRBV7-9; no clear D gene. The CDR3 runs to 14 residues. Germline V CDR1 and CDR2: SEHNR, FQNEAQ (reference sequence). Trimming shortened V by 2 bases and J by 0 bases, and 7 bases separated the two germline ends. In nucleotides, the CDR3 is TGTGCCAGCAGCTTAATACCGGCTAACTATGGCTACACCTTC. Translated: CASSLIPANYGYTF. Variable domain in full (rest from reference TRBV7-9 and TRBJ1-2): DTGVSQNPRHKITKRGQNVTFRCDPISEHNRLYWYRQTLGQGPEFLTYFQNEAQLEKSRLLSDRFSAERPKGSFSTLEIQRTEQGDSAMYLCASSLIPANYGYTFGSGTRLTVV.

The chain recombines TRBV14 with TRBJ1-6; a possible D gene is TRBD1 (6 bases). This CDR3 comprises 15 residues. Germline CDR1 reads SGHDN; CDR2 reads FVKESK. V was trimmed by 3 bases and J by 8 bases, leaving 14 bases between them. The CDR3 DNA sequence: TGTGCCAGCAGCCACCTGTCGGGGGGCCATTCACCCCTCCACTTT. The encoded protein is CASSHLSGGHSPLHF.

The chain uses TRBV27 and TRBJ1-6; a possible D gene is TRBD1 (5 bases). The CDR3 totals 14 residues. V lost 2 bases to trimming and J lost 11 bases, with 13 bases between them. Looked up from germline, CDR1 is MNHEY and CDR2 is SMNVEV (reference sequence). The CDR3 bases are TGTGCCAGCAGTTTAGGGGCCGGGTTAGCACCCCTCCACTTT. It encodes CASSLGAGLAPLHF.

The rearrangement uses TRBV6-5 and TRBJ1-5, with 12 bases aligning to TRBD1. After removal of 6 bases from V and 5 bases from J, the junction contained 5 bases not matched to a gene. The CDR3 runs 15 residues. Per germline, CDR1 MNHEY and CDR2 SVGAGI. CDR3 sequence (DNA): TGTGCCAGCAGCCGGGGACAGGGGGCCCATCAGCCCCAGCATTTT. Amino acid sequence: CASSRGQGAHQPQHF.

The chain combines TRBV7-9 with TRBJ1-6; 7 bases line up with TRBD1. Germline CDR1 reads SEHNR; CDR2 reads FQNEAQ (reference sequence). CDR3 size: 14 residues. V dropped 5 bases and J dropped 9; count of bases not matched to a gene: 7. CDR3: CASSTDRVGSPLHF. DNA for the CDR3: TGTGCCAGCAGCACTGACAGGGTGGGTTCACCCCTCCACTTT. The full variable domain, rest sourced from reference TRBV7-9 and TRBJ1-6, is DTGVSQNPRHKITKRGQNVTFRCDPISEHNRLYWYRQTLGQGPEFLTYFQNEAQLEKSRLLSDRFSAERPKGSFSTLEIQRTEQGDSAMYLCASSTDRVGSPLHFGNGTRLTVT.

This clone showed up just a few times. This chain connects TRBV2 to TRBJ2-1, with TRBD1 matching over 7 bases. Trimming removed 3 bases from V and 9 bases from J; junction bases left unmatched: 11. Germline CDR1 SNHLY, CDR2 FYNNEI. The CDR3 length is 15 residues. CDR3 DNA sequence: TGTGCCAGCAGTGAGATCAGGACAGGCCAGAGTGAGCAGTTCTTC. It codes for CASSEIRTGQSEQFF.

The chain links TRBV7-9 to TRBJ2-2; the D gene is possibly TRBD1 (6 bases). Germline lookup yields CDR1 SEHNR and CDR2 FQNEAQ (reference sequence). Trimming took off 0 bases at V and 4 bases at J, with 9 bases between the two ends. The CDR3 loop spans 15 amino acids. The CDR3: CASSLASGATGELFF. DNA for the CDR3: TGTGCCAGCAGCTTAGCCTCAGGGGCCACCGGGGAGCTGTTTTTT.

Concerning this clone: Germline is not matched at one junction end, which may reflect a read error. The chain recombines TRBV7-9 with TRBJ1-5, with TRBD1 matching over 10 bases. Germline loops: CDR1 SEHNR, CDR2 FQNEAQ (reference sequence). CDR3 size: 17 residues. The CDR3 reads CSSSLASRTGGNQPQHF. The CDR3 DNA reads TGTTCCAGCAGCTTGGCCTCCCGGACAGGGGGGAATCAGCCCCAGCATTTT. Supplemented by reference TRBV7-9 and TRBJ1-5, the full variable domain reads DTGVSQNPRHKITKRGQNVTFRCDPISEHNRLYWYRQTLGQGPEFLTYFQNEAQLEKSRLLSDRFSAERPKGSFSTLEIQRTEQGDSAMYLCSSSLASRTGGNQPQHFGDGTRLSIL.

This chain uses TRBV5-1 with TRBJ2-3; 7 positions match TRBD1. Germline lookup yields CDR1 SGHRS and CDR2 YFSETQ. This CDR3 spans 15 amino acids. The V gene end was trimmed by 0 bases and the J gene end by 5 bases; junction bases not matched to a gene: 6. CDR3 in amino acids: CASSLVGDRGDTQYF. CDR3 nucleotides: TGCGCCAGCAGCTTGGTTGGGGACAGAGGAGATACGCAGTATTTT.

CDR3 amino acids: CASSQLAGGSNEQFF. CDR3 nucleotide sequence: TGTGCCAGCAGCCAACTAGCGGGGGGTTCAAATGAGCAGTTCTTC. This chain connects TRBV11-2 to TRBJ2-1, with 12 nucleotides matching TRBD2. CDR3 size: 15 residues. CDR1 is SGHAT and CDR2 is FQNNGV in the germline V gene. V gave up 5 bases and J gave up 7 bases; unmatched junction bases: 6.